This paragraph reports one T cell receptor beta chain. This sample is drawn from a study of blood T cell repertoires in COVID-19. Study-wide background: The United States, Italy and Spain provided the acute and convalescent COVID-19 samples. Sources were T cells, B-cell-depleted T cells, or PBMCs; the material itself was cDNA or gDNA.

The CDR3 spans 17 residues. CDR1 is MNHEY, CDR2 SMNVEV, per germline (reference sequence). J was trimmed by 1 base and V by 3 bases; bases with no gene match: 7. In the authors' methods: Amplification of reference gene primers provided the estimated nucleated cell counts. Only in-frame clones appear in the TCRdb table, and some are missing; sequencing was by immunoSEQ multiplex PCR. The V and J calls and clone size were taken over from that table, and D and trimming were inferred from the DNA. The repertoire holds 200,000 to 300,000 clones, 84% seen once, with roughly 4% in the top ten. This chain joins TRBV27 and TRBJ2-2; TRBD2 agrees at 8 bases. This clonotype was obtained from a man aged 50 to 59 with acute or convalescent COVID-19. What was sequenced was peripheral blood. The CDR3 reads CASSFGRTSRNTGELFF. The CDR3 nucleotides are TGTGCCAGCAGTTTTGGGAGGACTAGCAGGAACACCGGGGAGCTGTTTTTT.